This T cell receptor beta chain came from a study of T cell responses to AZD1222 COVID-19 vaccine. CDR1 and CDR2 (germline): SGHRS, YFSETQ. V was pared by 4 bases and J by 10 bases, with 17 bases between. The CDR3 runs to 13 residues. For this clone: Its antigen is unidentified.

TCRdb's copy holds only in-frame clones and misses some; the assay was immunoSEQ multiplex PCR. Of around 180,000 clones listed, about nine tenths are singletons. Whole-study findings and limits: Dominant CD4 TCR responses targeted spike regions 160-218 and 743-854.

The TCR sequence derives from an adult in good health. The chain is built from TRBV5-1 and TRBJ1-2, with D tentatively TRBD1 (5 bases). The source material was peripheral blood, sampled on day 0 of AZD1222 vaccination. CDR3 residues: CASSPRGAPPYTF. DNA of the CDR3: TGCGCCAGCAGCCCCAGAGGGGCACCCCCCTACACCTTC.